The 26 T cell receptor beta chains given below trace back to one sample, sequenced in a study of early T cells in non-severe SARS-CoV-2 infection. TCRdb reanalysed the 5' RACE reads using MiXCR and keeps one entry per CDR3 protein. This table holds tens of thousands of distinct CDR3 sequences, roughly 5.9% found once. The sample comprised whole blood. The receptors originated from an adult who was a healthcare worker with PCR-confirmed SARS-CoV-2 infection or an uninfected control (not recorded which).

This clonotype has a count of ten or more. The chain joins TRBV20-1 to TRBJ2-3; D unresolved. Trimming took 1 base from V and 3 from J, leaving 23 bases between them. Per germline, CDR1 DFQATT and CDR2 SNEGSKA (reference sequence). This CDR3 has 18 residues. The CDR3 DNA reads as TGCAGTGCTAGAGTACCCCTCTCTCCCGGCGGCATTACAGATACGCAGTATTTT. Amino acids: CSARVPLSPGGITDTQYF.

This clonotype was recorded many times. The V gene is TRBV20-1, the J gene TRBJ2-5, with D possibly TRBD2 on 5 matching bases. The CDR3 consists of 16 residues. Germline CDR1 reads DFQATT; CDR2 reads SNEGSKA (reference sequence). The V and J ends lost 1 base and 2 bases respectively, with 17 bases between them. CDR3 amino acids: CSARALGFGGQETQYF. DNA for the CDR3: TGCAGTGCTAGAGCCCTGGGGTTTGGCGGGCAAGAGACCCAGTACTTC.

This clonotype has a count of ten or more. V is TRBV7-2 and J is TRBJ1-6; no clear D. Germline CDR1 reads SGHTA; CDR2 reads FQGNSA. V lost 1 base to trimming and J lost 8 bases, with 3 bases between them. The CDR3 runs 12 residues. The CDR3 DNA follows: TGTGCCAGCAGCTTAGAAGATTCACCCCTCCACTTT. Amino acids: CASSLEDSPLHF. The whole variable domain, remainder taken from reference TRBV7-2 and TRBJ1-6, is GAGVSQSPSNKVTEKGKDVELRCDPISGHTALYWYRQSLGQGLEFLIYFQGNSAPDKSGLPSDRFSAERTGGSVSTLTIQRTQQEDSAVYLCASSLEDSPLHFGNGTRLTVT.

The chain has TRBV18 and TRBJ2-7, with D perhaps TRBD1 (6 bases). Germline assignment: CDR1 KGHSH and CDR2 LQKENI. CDR3 length: 14 amino acids. Trimming cost V 3 bases and J 2 bases, with 11 bases left between them. The CDR3 here is CASSPTTGAYEQYF. The CDR3 coding sequence is TGTGCCAGCTCACCCACGACAGGAGCCTACGAGCAGTACTTC.

This clonotype showed up many times. This chain uses TRBV2 with TRBJ1-1; D gene ambiguous. V was shortened by 4 bases and J by 3 bases, with 3 bases between the two germline ends. Germline values: CDR1 SNHLY, CDR2 FYNNEI. The CDR3 sequence is 11 residues long. The CDR3 coding sequence is TGTGCCAGCAGTGGGTACACTGAAGCTTTCTTT. As protein: CASSGYTEAFF.

This clonotype was detected ten times or more. This chain links TRBV28 with TRBJ2-5; perhaps TRBD2 as D (5 bases). Germline V gene sequence: CDR1 MDHEN, CDR2 SYDVKM. This CDR3 region has 13 residues. Deletions cut 2 bases from V and 7 bases from J, with 11 bases between. CDR3 DNA sequence: TGTGCCAGCAGTTTAGGCGGAACTAGGACCCAGTACTTC. Its protein product is CASSLGGTRTQYF.

CDR3 nucleotides: TGTGCCAGCAGTTTAGGGGGGATCGGACGGTTCGATACGCAGTATTTT. Translating it yields CASSLGGIGRFDTQYF. This sequence joins TRBV12-3 or TRBV12-4 and TRBJ2-3; D may be TRBD1 or TRBD2 (5 bases each). The CDR3 has 16 amino acids. V lost 1 base, J lost 6 bases, and 17 bases lay in between.

This clonotype was seen at least ten times. The rearrangement joins TRBV18 to TRBJ2-7; tentative D call: TRBD2 (5 bases). Germline values: CDR1 KGHSH, CDR2 LQKENI. V lost 3 bases and J lost 2, with 17 bases in between. The CDR3 sequence is 16 residues long. This CDR3 is CASSPPVRGDTYEQYF. The CDR3, as DNA: TGTGCCAGCTCACCCCCCGTTCGGGGTGACACCTACGAGCAGTACTTC.

At least ten counts were recorded for this clonotype. The chain is built from TRBV7-8 and TRBJ2-1; D is undetermined. V was cut by 5 bases and J by 0 bases, with 17 bases left in between. The CDR3 covers 17 residues. CDR1 is SGHVS and CDR2 is FQNEAQ in the germline V gene. CDR3 region: CASSPWFDGSSYNEQFF. DNA of the CDR3: TGTGCCAGCAGCCCCTGGTTCGACGGAAGCTCCTACAATGAGCAGTTCTTC.

This clonotype was detected ten times or more. The rearrangement joins TRBV20-1 to TRBJ2-7; 7 nucleotides align to TRBD1. J gave up 2 bases and V 3 bases, and 4 bases lay outside the gene matches. The CDR3 consists of 13 residues. Germline V lookup: CDR1 DFQATT, CDR2 SNEGSKA (reference sequence). This CDR3 reads CSARWQGAYEQYF. The CDR3 coding sequence is TGCAGTGCTAGGTGGCAGGGGGCCTACGAGCAGTACTTC.

This clonotype was picked up many times. V usage is TRBV29-1 and J usage is TRBJ1-1, with 7 bases fitting TRBD1. With V trimmed by 6 bases and J by 5 bases, 6 bases remained unmatched. Germline V gives CDR1 SQVTM, CDR2 ANQGSEA. This CDR3 contains 12 residues. The CDR3 reads CSVHRGMTEAFF. As DNA, the CDR3 is TGCAGCGTACACAGGGGAATGACTGAAGCTTTCTTT. Together with reference TRBV29-1 and TRBJ1-1, the CDR3 gives the full variable domain: SAVISQKPSRDICQRGTSLTIQCQVDSQVTMMFWYRQQPGQSLTLIATANQGSEATYESGFVIDKFPISRPNLTFSTLTVSNMSPEDSSIYLCSVHRGMTEAFFGQGTRLTVV.

Turning to this clonotype: A much larger clone is a single base away; this may be a read error. The rearrangement links TRBV7-3 to TRBJ1-1; D is unclear. CDR3 length: 15 amino acids. CDR1 is SGHTA, CDR2 FQGTGA, per germline. V lost 11 bases, J lost 4 bases, and 23 bases lay in between. The CDR3 DNA reads as TGTGCCTCCGCAGAACTTAGGGCGTTGCGCACTGAAGCTTTCTTT. Protein product: CASAELRALRTEAFF.

This clonotype was picked up many times. V is TRBV5-1 and J is TRBJ2-5; 9 nucleotides line up with TRBD1. The CDR3 consists of 14 residues. V trimming: 0 bases; J trimming: 5 bases; junction bases outside the gene matches: 2. Germline V CDR1 and CDR2: SGHRS, YFSETQ. CDR3 amino acids: CASSLATGGETQYF. CDR3 DNA sequence: TGCGCCAGCAGCTTGGCAACAGGGGGCGAGACCCAGTACTTC.

At least ten counts were recorded for this clonotype. The chain uses TRBV4-2 and TRBJ1-2; TRBD1 might be the D (6 bases). The length of the CDR3 is 16 residues. V was clipped by 0 bases and J by 4 bases, with 15 bases between them. Looked up from germline, CDR1 is LGHNA and CDR2 is YNFKEQ. Here the CDR3 reads CASSQDRGGQVYGYTF. Written as DNA, the CDR3 is TGTGCCAGCAGCCAAGATCGGGGGGGACAAGTCTATGGCTACACCTTC.

The table lists this clonotype with many counts. The chain carries TRBV29-1 and TRBJ1-1, with D tentatively TRBD1 (6 bases). The CDR3 covers 12 residues. The V end was cut by 7 bases, the J end by 0 bases, with 9 bases between. The germline gives CDR1 SQVTM, CDR2 ANQGSEA. CDR3 in amino acids: CSAGQMNTEAFF. The DNA for the CDR3 is TGCAGCGCCGGACAGATGAACACTGAAGCTTTCTTT.

Many counts were recorded for this clonotype. The V gene is TRBV7-2, the J gene TRBJ2-3; the match to TRBD1 covers 9 bases. Germline V lookup: CDR1 SGHTA, CDR2 FQGNSA. The CDR3 has 14 amino acids. V lost 5 bases, J lost 6 bases, and 6 bases stayed unmatched. The CDR3 DNA reads as TGTGCCAGCAGCCTCCGGGACAGGGCTGATACGCAGTATTTT. Residues: CASSLRDRADTQYF.

V is TRBV29-1 and J is TRBJ2-1; 9 nucleotides line up with TRBD1. Germline-derived CDR1 and CDR2 are SQVTM and ANQGSEA. The length of the CDR3 is 14 residues. V shed 4 bases and J 8 bases; nucleotides not matched to a gene: 9. CDR3 residues: CSVAIGTGIDEQFF. The CDR3 DNA is TGCAGCGTTGCTATTGGGACAGGGATCGATGAGCAGTTCTTC.

CDR3 in amino acids: CASSLRGLPYNEQFF. The CDR3 coding sequence is TGTGCCAGCAGTTTACGGGGGCTCCCCTACAATGAGCAGTTCTTC. The J gene is TRBJ2-1, the V gene TRBV27; D possibly matches TRBD1 or TRBD2 (6 bases each). Per germline, CDR1 MNHEY and CDR2 SMNVEV (reference sequence). The CDR3 is 15 residues long. Deletions cut 2 bases from V and 2 bases from J, with 10 bases between.

In nucleotides, the CDR3 is TGTGCCAGCAGCCCCCGACTAGCGGTAAACTTGAACAATGAGCAGTTCTTC. It yields the protein CASSPRLAVNLNNEQFF. The chain uses TRBV9 and TRBJ2-1; 9 nucleotides line up with TRBD2. The CDR3 consists of 17 residues. The germline CDR1 and CDR2 sequences are SGDLS and YYNGEE. Germline trimming cut 4 bases from V and 5 bases from J; bases unmatched to any gene: 13.

There are a few counts of this clonotype. The V call is TRBV7-9, the J call TRBJ2-5, with 10 positions matching TRBD1. With V trimmed by 8 bases and J by 5 bases, 17 bases remained unmatched. The length of the CDR3 is 17 residues. Germline loops: CDR1 SEHNR, CDR2 FQNEAQ (reference sequence). The CDR3 DNA follows: TGTGCCAGCCGCCCCAAGTTCGGACAGGGGGTTAGGGAGACCCAGTACTTC. Protein sequence: CASRPKFGQGVRETQYF.

At least ten counts were recorded for this clonotype. The V gene is TRBV20-1, the J gene TRBJ2-5; D remains unclear. The CDR3 consists of 15 residues. Germline values: CDR1 DFQATT, CDR2 SNEGSKA (reference sequence). V gave up 3 bases and J gave up 1 base, with 15 bases separating them. The CDR3 DNA follows: TGCAGTGCTAGCACCCACAGCTCGATCCAAGAGACCCAGTACTTC. This gives the protein CSASTHSSIQETQYF.

This clonotype is a singleton in its sample. This clone may be a read error of a much larger clone one base away. The V call is TRBV5-1, the J call TRBJ2-7, with 7 bases lining up with TRBD1. The CDR3 runs to 14 residues. Germline loops: CDR1 SGHRS, CDR2 YFSETQ. J gave up 2 bases and V 0 bases, and 2 bases lay outside the gene matches. The CDR3 coding sequence is TGCGCCAGCAGCTTGGTTCAGGGGGCCTACGAGCAGTACTTC. This gives the protein CASSLVQGAYEQYF.

This clonotype was detected many times. This chain links TRBV30 with TRBJ2-3, with 12 nucleotides matching TRBD2. The CDR3 loop spans 16 amino acids. CDR1 and CDR2 from the germline V gene are GTSNPN and SVGIG (reference sequence). Trimming cost V 2 bases and J 4 bases; bases outside gene matches: 7. The CDR3: CAWSSGLAGISDTQYF. As DNA, the CDR3 is TGTGCCTGGAGTTCCGGACTAGCGGGAATTTCAGATACGCAGTATTTT.

This clonotype was detected only a few times. CDR3 region: CASSTPGAAYEQYF. The DNA for the CDR3 is TGTGCCAGCAGTACCCCGGGGGCGGCCTACGAGCAGTACTTC. This rearrangement joins TRBV12-3 or TRBV12-4 to TRBJ2-7, with D perhaps matching TRBD1 or TRBD2 (6 bases each). This CDR3 is built from 14 residues. Between the trimmed V and J ends, which lost 5 bases and 2 bases, there was a span of 13 bases.

This clonotype showed up many times. The genes are TRBV27 and TRBJ2-7; 7 bases match TRBD1. Germline-derived CDR1 and CDR2 are MNHEY and SMNVEV (reference sequence). CDR3 length: 15 amino acids. V was pared by 5 bases and J by 0 bases, with 7 bases of the junction left unmatched. DNA for the CDR3: TGTGCCAGCAGTAACCCGGACAGGAGCTCCTACGAGCAGTACTTC. It codes for CASSNPDRSSYEQYF.

This clonotype has a count of ten or more. V and J are TRBV6-5 and TRBJ2-2; 9 nucleotides line up with TRBD2. CDR1 is MNHEY, CDR2 SVGAGI, per germline. The junction had 10 bases not matched to a gene; V was cut back by 2 bases and J by 6 bases. The CDR3 contains 17 residues. CDR3 bases: TGTGCCAGCAGTTACGAGTCGAGCGGGGGGTATTCCGGGGAGCTGTTTTTT. This encodes CASSYESSGGYSGELFF.